Sequencing of this TCR beta chain was carried out in a study of cytomegalovirus exposure and HLA in healthy donors. Study-wide points: The investigators catalogued about 170 TCR beta chains as cytomegalovirus-associated. The classifier, whose performance was assessed in both the original and validation cohorts, reportedly diagnosed cytomegalovirus status with high specificity and sensitivity. Rare sequences made up most TCRs, while some public TCRs were found in many donors.

Separation from the 666-subject first cohort characterized the roughly 130-subject validation cohort, to which the donors belonged. TCRdb's copy holds only in-frame clones and misses some; the assay was immunoSEQ multiplex PCR. Here the sample spans some 260,000 clones, about 90% being singletons. With regard to this clone: Its antigen is not known.

This CDR3 region has 14 residues. Trimming pared 3 bases from V and 6 bases from J, leaving 12 bases between. CDR1 and CDR2 from the germline V gene are SNHLY and FYNNEI. The chain has TRBV2 and TRBJ1-5, with a possible D match to TRBD1 (5 bases). This receptor was obtained from a woman in her 30s in good health and CMV-seronegative. The sample taken for sequencing was PBMCs. As DNA, the CDR3 is TGTGCCAGCAGTGAGGGGCATGGGGGTCAGCCCCAGCATTTT. The encoded protein is CASSEGHGGQPQHF.